The subject of this entry is one T cell receptor beta chain. Antigen unknown. V was clipped by 3 bases and J by 5 bases, with 7 bases between them. Germline V lookup: CDR1 LNHNV, CDR2 YYDKDF (reference sequence). The CDR3 has 13 amino acids. This sample was included in a study of cytomegalovirus exposure and HLA in healthy donors. Notes on the study in general: Cytomegalovirus status was reportedly diagnosed by the classifier with high specificity and sensitivity. The listing of 150 to 200 TCR beta chains classed them as cytomegalovirus-associated. An analysis that was carried out later associated some 17,000 TCR beta sequences with HLA alleles at 0.05 false discovery rate. Presence/absence results assume similar sequencing depth per donor, which may not hold.

The PCR contained 60 Vbeta and 13 Jbeta primers. Some clones are missing from TCRdb's copy, which holds only in-frame ones; the method was immunoSEQ multiplex PCR. The sample holds roughly 100,000 clones; 75% to 90% are singletons and the top ten take around 6.9%. The rearrangement links TRBV15 to TRBJ1-4; D remains ambiguous. This TCR derives from a man aged 30 to 39 in good health and CMV-seropositive. Source material: PBMCs. CDR3 bases: TGTGCCACCAGCAGGAGCCCCAATGAAAAACTGTTTTTT. Its translation is CATSRSPNEKLFF. Full variable domain (remainder filled in from reference TRBV15 and TRBJ1-4): DAMVIQNPRYQVTQFGKPVTLSCSQTLNHNVMYWYQQKSSQAPKLLFHYYDKDFNNEADTPDNFQSRRPNTSFCFLDIRSPGLGDTAMYLCATSRSPNEKLFFGSGTQLSVL.